The rows below give T cell receptor beta chains drawn from one sample of a study of T cell changes during pregnancy in multiple sclerosis. Assay: immunoSEQ multiplex PCR; the TCRdb copy retains only in-frame clones and omits some. The sample holds under 75,000 clones; approximately 94% are singletons and the top ten take about 3%. Sequencing was performed on CD8+ T cells from peripheral blood mononuclear cells, taken in the second trimester of pregnancy. The origin of the receptors is a female donor with multiple sclerosis, enrolled in a pregnancy study. Each CDR3 is given with its conserved first and last residue. The order of the fields is clone size, V gene, CDR3 protein. The size field is filled for only some rows; it gives once, few, many or a size class.

clone size: NA
V gene: TRBV15
CDR3 protein: CATSREGTGAYEQYF

clone size: NA
V gene: TRBV29-1
CDR3 protein: CSVAGTGGPEYEQYF

clone size: NA
V gene: TRBV30
CDR3 protein: CAWTYSRGGGYTF

clone size: NA
V gene: TRBV4-2
CDR3 protein: CASSQDSSRLAGGQSYNEQFF

clone size: NA
V gene: TRBV30
CDR3 protein: CAWSGPDSLYAEAFF

clone size: NA
V gene: TRBV5-6
CDR3 protein: CASSLGGLLEQYF

clone size: NA
V gene: TRBV5-4
CDR3 protein: CASGERVGEQFF

clone size: NA
V gene: TRBV13
CDR3 protein: CASSLGRVPLPYEQYF

clone size: NA
V gene: TRBV20-1
CDR3 protein: CSARREREQFF

clone size: NA
V gene: TRBV19
CDR3 protein: CASSMGGLNRYEQYF

clone size: once
V gene: TRBV4-3
CDR3 protein: CASSQQGYSYEQYF

clone size: NA
V gene: TRBV7-9
CDR3 protein: CASSSPLSKQGLVQYF

clone size: NA
V gene: TRBV12-5
CDR3 protein: CASGSQNTGELFF

clone size: NA
V gene: TRBV19
CDR3 protein: CASSMAAQGGYEQYF

clone size: NA
V gene: TRBV9
CDR3 protein: CASSPSAGEQFF

clone size: NA
V gene: TRBV5-1
CDR3 protein: CASRLAGGPEQYF

clone size: NA
V gene: TRBV27
CDR3 protein: CASSLPGKGYTF

clone size: NA
V gene: TRBV5-1
CDR3 protein: CASSLSTATGTQETQYF

clone size: NA
V gene: TRBV9
CDR3 protein: CASSVARLAGGPDEQYF

clone size: NA
V gene: TRBV2
CDR3 protein: CASSEPDSYNEQFF

clone size: NA
V gene: TRBV6-4
CDR3 protein: CASSKPGLADSLSSYEQYF

clone size: once
V gene: TRBV9
CDR3 protein: CASSVRSTGEPQHF

clone size: NA
V gene: TRBV4-1
CDR3 protein: CASSEGGLAGDYNEQFF

clone size: NA
V gene: TRBV7-9
CDR3 protein: CASSFRTADEKLFF

clone size: NA
V gene: TRBV4-1
CDR3 protein: CASGPGQTQYF

clone size: NA
V gene: TRBV27
CDR3 protein: CASRTRAGEQYF